This TCR beta chain comes out of a study of blood T cells in healthy people across ages. Comment on this clonotype: The antigen remains unidentified.

General study results and limits: Naive T cell percentage by flow cytometry tracked strongly with beta diversity.

Roughly 10 milliliters of peripheral blood were drawn from each donor. Isolation recovered at least 6.5 million PBMCs from every sample. A J-beta primer mix and a sample-barcoded 5' primer were used in a second PCR of roughly 6 to 11 cycles. There were at least 3 million CDR3-containing paired-end reads obtained from each sample. MiXCR was run by TCRdb on the 5' RACE reads, yielding one entry per CDR3 protein. Here the sample spans 1.5 million to 1.8 million distinct CDR3 sequences, about 42% being singletons. The CDR3 is made up of 12 amino acids. The V and J ends lost 4 bases and 8 bases respectively, with 9 bases between them.

Sequenced input: blood. The TCR sequence derives from a woman between 18 and 29 years old in good health. The chain has TRBV12-3 or TRBV12-4 and TRBJ2-1; no definite D call. The CDR3 region is CASSSDADEQFF. The DNA for the CDR3 is TGTGCCAGCAGTTCGGACGCCGATGAGCAGTTCTTC.